This TCR beta chain was captured in a study of brain metastases from non-small cell lung cancer. The V end lost 1 base, the J end lost 6 bases, and 9 bases lay between the germline ends. The V gene's germline CDR1 is MGHRA and CDR2 YSYEKL. The CDR3 contains 14 residues. Profiled with immunoSEQ multiplex PCR; TCRdb holds only in-frame clones, not every one. The sample carries about 1,400 clones, around 87% recorded once. The sequence came from a donor over 35 with non-small cell lung cancer. Source material: tumor-adjacent normal tissue. This chain joins TRBV4-1 and TRBJ1-4; D perhaps matches TRBD1 (5 bases). CDR3 residues: CASSQGRGDEKLFF. In DNA form, the CDR3 reads TGCGCCAGCAGCCAAGGCAGAGGGGATGAAAAACTGTTTTTT.